The TCR beta chain described here comes from a study of blood T cell repertoires in COVID-19. Across the study: COVID-19 samples from acute and convalescent phases originated in the United States, Italy and Spain. T cells, B-cell-depleted T cells, or PBMCs provided the cDNA or gDNA that served as material.

V lost 1 base and J 8 bases, leaving 14 bases between the germline ends. The CDR3 is 14 amino acids. Germline V gene data show CDR1 as SNHLY and CDR2 as FYNNEI. In the original workflow: By means of reference gene primer amplification, nucleated cell counts were estimated. Some clones are missing from TCRdb's copy, which holds only in-frame ones; the method was immunoSEQ multiplex PCR. That table supplies the V and J calls and clone size; D and trimming were determined from the DNA. The table lists around 100,000 clones, roughly nine tenths of them singletons. The source material was peripheral blood. The source of this sequence is a human donor in a cohort sampled during active COVID-19. The chain carries TRBV2 and TRBJ1-2; D gene ambiguous. The CDR3 spells CASSEEPRGPGYTF. For the CDR3, the DNA is TGTGCCAGCAGTGAAGAACCCCGCGGGCCCGGCTACACCTTC.